This TCR beta chain emerged from a study of shared clonotypes between healthy human individuals. CD45RA-negative memory and CD45RA+ naive subsets were split from the CD4+ cells. Study results and caveats: Unshared clonotypes carried lower generation probabilities than those common to all four donors.

The CDR3 runs 16 residues. Trimming cost V 2 bases and J 8 bases; bases outside gene matches: 9. Per the germline V gene, CDR1 is SGHDN and CDR2 is FVKESK. Method: immunoSEQ multiplex PCR; TCRdb's copy keeps in-frame clones and lacks some. This sample carries some 2,000,000 clones, 90% to 95% of them seen once, and the ten largest clones take approximately 0.13%. To note about this clone: Its target is unknown.

V and J are TRBV14 and TRBJ1-4; TRBD1 agrees at 9 bases. This clonotype was obtained from a man in his late teens or twenties in good health. What was sequenced was naive CD4+ T cells sorted from blood. This sample's subset: CD45RA+ positively selected. The CDR3 DNA sequence: TGTGCCAGCAGCCAATCAACCGGGACAGGGAGGGAAAAACTGTTTTTT. Amino acids: CASSQSTGTGREKLFF.